A single sample is the source of the 7 T cell receptor beta chains below, sequenced in a study of spatial heterogeneity in lung cancer. Regarding time point: blood at routine non-recurrence follow-up after resection. Whole RNA, isolated from tumor, nontumor lung or frozen PBMC, was sequenced without prior sorting. TCRdb processed the 5' RACE reads anew with MiXCR; each CDR3 protein has one entry. Here the sample spans around 47,000 distinct CDR3 sequences, 7.4% being singletons. This material consisted of PBMCs, taken at follow-up. The receptors shown here come from a female donor with early-stage non-small cell lung cancer.

This clonotype was counted ten times or more. CDR3 nucleotides: TGTGCCACCAGCAGAGTGGCACTAGCGTTTGTCAATGAGCAGTTCTTC. Translation gives CATSRVALAFVNEQFF. This chain connects TRBV15 to TRBJ2-1, with TRBD2 identical over 7 bases. Germline CDR1 LNHNV, CDR2 YYDKDF (reference sequence). V was clipped by 1 base and J by 6 bases; unmatched bases: 9. The CDR3 sequence is 16 residues long.

Comments on this clonotype: Since a much larger clone is just one base distant, this may be a read error. The chain has TRBV5-1 and TRBJ2-2, with TRBD2 identical over 13 bases. Germline lookup yields CDR1 SGHRS and CDR2 YFSETQ. The CDR3 is 18 amino acids. In DNA, the CDR3 is TGCGTCAGCAGCTTGTATGGGACTAGCGGGGCGAACACCGGGGAGCTGTTTTTT. Its translation: CVSSLYGTSGANTGELFF.

This clonotype was seen at least ten times. The V gene is TRBV7-2, the J gene TRBJ2-3, with 8 bases aligning to TRBD2. Germline CDR1 reads SGHTA; CDR2 reads FQGNSA. The V segment lost 5 bases and the J segment 8 bases; nucleotides outside the gene matches: 9. CDR3 length: 14 residues. The CDR3 nucleotides are TGTGCCAGCAGCATCACTAGCGGCCCCGCTACGCAGTATTTT. Translation: CASSITSGPATQYF.

The chain recombines TRBV12-3 or TRBV12-4 with TRBJ2-1; D may be TRBD1 or TRBD2 (6 bases each). V was cut by 7 bases and J by 7 bases, with 17 bases left in between. The CDR3 spans 14 residues. CDR3 residues: CASTLGGAYNEQFF. The CDR3 nucleotides read TGTGCCAGCACCCTCGGGGGCGCGTATAATGAGCAGTTCTTC.

This clonotype was picked up a small number of times. The chain joins TRBV27 to TRBJ1-3, with 8 bases lining up with TRBD1. In germline, CDR1 is MNHEY, CDR2 SMNVEV (reference sequence). The CDR3 spans 15 residues. Trimming removed 2 bases from V and 8 bases from J; junction bases left unmatched: 8. For the CDR3, the DNA is TGTGCCAGCAGTTTAAACAGGGGGTTAGGATACACCATATATTTT. This encodes CASSLNRGLGYTIYF.

This clonotype was seen at least ten times. This sequence joins TRBV5-6 and TRBJ1-5; no firm D call. This CDR3 comprises 14 residues. V lost 3 bases, J lost 2 bases, and 9 bases lay in between. Germline CDR1 reads SGHDT; CDR2 reads YYEEEE. Here the CDR3 reads CASSSQTGNQPQHF. CDR3 DNA sequence: TGTGCCAGCAGCTCCCAGACTGGCAATCAGCCCCAGCATTTT.

This clonotype has only a few counts. The rearrangement links TRBV5-1 to TRBJ2-2; no firm D call. CDR1 SGHRS and CDR2 YFSETQ come from the germline V gene. There are 16 residues in the CDR3. Trimming pared 4 bases from V and 1 base from J, leaving 14 bases between. In nucleotides, the CDR3 is TGCGCCAGCAGCAAAGAAATTGGGGAGAACACCGGGGAGCTGTTTTTT. Its protein is CASSKEIGENTGELFF.